The 32 T cell receptor beta chains presented below share a single source sample, sequenced in a study of cytotoxic CD8 clonotypes in ibrutinib-treated CLL. Profiled with immunoSEQ multiplex PCR; TCRdb holds only in-frame clones, not every one. The profile shows approximately 45,000 clones, under 75% of them singletons. Source: PBMCs, taken after 12 months of ibrutinib treatment. The receptor set was obtained from a human donor with chronic lymphocytic leukemia.

The chain joins TRBV4-1 to TRBJ2-3; 7 nucleotides agree with TRBD1. CDR3 size: 16 residues. With 0 bases clipped from V and 5 bases from J, the junction kept 8 bases outside the gene matches. Germline CDR1 reads MGHRA; CDR2 reads YSYEKL. The DNA for the CDR3 is TGCGCCAGCAGCCAAGACCGGACAGGTTCTATAGATACGCAGTATTTT. This codes for CASSQDRTGSIDTQYF.

This clone was seen just once. V is TRBV4-1 and J is TRBJ1-6; D perhaps matches TRBD1 (5 bases). V was pared by 2 bases and J by 6 bases, with 8 bases between. This CDR3 region has 14 residues. Germline CDR1 and CDR2: MGHRA and YSYEKL. The CDR3 reads CASSQQGFNSPLHF. As DNA, the CDR3 is TGCGCCAGCAGCCAACAGGGTTTTAATTCACCCCTCCACTTT.

The genes are TRBV27 and TRBJ2-2; possible D gene TRBD1, 6 bases. Germline-derived CDR1 and CDR2 are MNHEY and SMNVEV (reference sequence). V was pared by 0 bases and J by 0 bases, with 17 bases between. The CDR3 spans 19 residues. The CDR3 coding sequence is TGTGCCAGCAGTTTATCGGGGGACACCTGGGGATCGAACACCGGGGAGCTGTTTTTT. Translating it yields CASSLSGDTWGSNTGELFF.

The rearrangement uses TRBV2 and TRBJ1-2; D might be TRBD1 (5 bases). Trimming cost V 7 bases and J 0 bases, with 21 bases left between them. CDR1 is SNHLY and CDR2 is FYNNEI in the germline V gene. This CDR3 is built from 17 residues. CDR3 loop: CASMLGTPSSANYGYTF. DNA for the CDR3: TGTGCCAGCATGTTGGGGACTCCGTCGTCTGCTAACTATGGCTACACCTTC.

The chain recombines TRBV14 with TRBJ2-7; D not certain. The CDR3 has 15 residues. Per germline, CDR1 SGHDN and CDR2 FVKESK. Trimming took 1 base from V and 3 from J, leaving 13 bases between them. The CDR3 sequence: CASSQVGGIFYEQYF. CDR3 nucleotide sequence: TGTGCCAGCAGCCAAGTTGGCGGAATTTTCTACGAGCAGTACTTC.

A few counts support this clone. This chain links TRBV10-3 with TRBJ1-1; maybe TRBD1 (6 bases). This CDR3 comprises 13 residues. V shed 7 bases and J shed 0 bases, with 9 bases lying between them. Germline V gene lookup returns CDR1 ENHRY and CDR2 SYGVKD. The CDR3: CAIKAGVNTEAFF. CDR3 in DNA: TGTGCCATCAAGGCAGGGGTGAACACTGAAGCTTTCTTT.

The chain employs TRBV7-2 and TRBJ1-5; no firm D call. This CDR3 contains 14 residues. The germline gives CDR1 SGHTA, CDR2 FQGNSA. V was shortened by 1 base and J by 1 base, with 5 bases between the two germline ends. The CDR3 spells CASSLGRSNQPQHF. The CDR3 nucleotides read TGTGCCAGCAGCTTAGGTAGAAGCAATCAGCCCCAGCATTTT.

The chain combines TRBV7-3 with TRBJ2-7, with 8 bases identical to TRBD1. V dropped 5 bases and J dropped 6; count of bases not matched to a gene: 6. Germline V gene lookup returns CDR1 SGHTA and CDR2 FQGTGA. The CDR3 has 13 residues. CDR3 loop: CASSVTGVGEQYF. As DNA, the CDR3 is TGTGCCAGCAGCGTGACAGGGGTCGGCGAGCAGTACTTC.

J is TRBJ2-6 and V is TRBV5-4, with TRBD2 matching 8 bases. The length of the CDR3 is 17 residues. The V segment lost 6 bases and the J segment 2 bases; nucleotides outside the gene matches: 10. The germline V gene encodes CDR1 SGHNT and CDR2 YYREEE (reference sequence). This chain's CDR3 is CASTGGFSNPGANVLTF. The CDR3, as DNA: TGTGCCAGCACGGGAGGGTTTTCGAACCCTGGGGCCAACGTCCTGACTTTC.

V and J are TRBV9 and TRBJ2-3; D unresolved. V was cut by 6 bases and J by 0 bases, with 2 bases left in between. Germline loops: CDR1 SGDLS, CDR2 YYNGEE. This CDR3 spans 11 amino acids. The CDR3 region is CASMSTDTQYF. The CDR3, as DNA: TGTGCCAGCATGAGCACAGATACGCAGTATTTT.

V gene TRBV7-3 combines with J gene TRBJ2-5; D is perhaps TRBD1 or TRBD2 (5 bases each). CDR3 size: 17 residues. Trimming took 3 bases from V and 0 from J, leaving 17 bases between them. Germline V gives CDR1 SGHTA, CDR2 FQGTGA. CDR3: CASSLREGPINQETQYF. The CDR3 DNA sequence: TGTGCCAGCAGCTTGCGAGAGGGGCCGATAAACCAAGAGACCCAGTACTTC.

The V call is TRBV7-9, the J call TRBJ2-7; 10 nucleotides agree with TRBD2. The CDR3 runs 14 residues. Germline trimming cut 4 bases from V and 6 bases from J; bases unmatched to any gene: 6. Germline CDR1 reads SEHNR; CDR2 reads FQNEAQ (reference sequence). The CDR3 reads CASSSLAGGPEQYF. For the CDR3, the DNA is TGTGCCAGCAGCTCGTTAGCGGGGGGCCCCGAGCAGTACTTC.

The chain carries TRBV9 and TRBJ2-7, with no clear D. This CDR3 has 14 amino acids. CDR1 is SGDLS and CDR2 is YYNGEE in the germline V gene. Trimming took off 3 bases at V and 3 bases at J, with 13 bases between the two ends. The CDR3 DNA reads as TGTGCCAGCAGCGAAACTTCCGAAAACTACGAGCAGTACTTC. Translation gives CASSETSENYEQYF.

V gene TRBV10-3 combines with J gene TRBJ1-4, with D maybe TRBD1 (5 bases). Deletions cut 8 bases from V and 3 bases from J, with 19 bases between. The CDR3 spans 16 residues. Germline CDR1 is ENHRY and CDR2 is SYGVKD. The chain's CDR3 is CAIAGPEGAANEKLFF. The CDR3 DNA reads as TGTGCCATCGCGGGGCCGGAGGGAGCAGCTAATGAAAAACTGTTTTTT.

There are a few counts of this clone. The J gene is TRBJ1-1, the V gene TRBV5-1; TRBD1 matches at 10 bases. The length of the CDR3 is 14 residues. Losses at the gene ends were 9 bases for V and 1 base for J; bases not matched to a gene: 6. Germline CDR1 SGHRS, CDR2 YFSETQ. Here the CDR3 reads CATRQGAGNTEAFF. In DNA, the CDR3 is TGCGCCACCAGACAGGGGGCGGGGAACACTGAAGCTTTCTTT.

This sequence joins TRBV10-1 and TRBJ2-1; possible D gene TRBD2, 7 bases. The V and J ends lost 8 bases and 16 bases respectively, with 21 bases between them. CDR1 is WNHNN and CDR2 is SYGVQD in the germline V gene (reference sequence). This CDR3 is 12 amino acids long. CDR3 nucleotides: TGCGCCAGCCCCCGGATAGGGGGGGGGTCTTTCTTC. Translated, it gives CASPRIGGGSFF.

As concerns this clone: Other DNA sequences within the sample encode an identical CDR3. The chain is built from TRBV19 and TRBJ1-5, with 9 bases that match TRBD1. From germline, CDR1 is LNHDA and CDR2 SQIVND (reference sequence). V was pared by 3 bases and J by 1 base, with 4 bases of the junction left unmatched. The CDR3 spans 16 residues. For the CDR3, the DNA is TGTGCCAGTAGTATGGGGACAGGGAGGAGCAATCAGCCCCAGCATTTT. Protein sequence: CASSMGTGRSNQPQHF.

This chain uses TRBV28 with TRBJ2-1; 12 bases are shared with TRBD1. V lost 7 bases to trimming and J lost 1 base; unmatched junction nucleotides: 8. This CDR3 is 17 amino acids long. CDR1 is MDHEN, CDR2 SYDVKM, per germline. CDR3: CASNSGTGGNSYNEQFF. The CDR3 DNA reads as TGTGCCAGCAATTCCGGGACAGGGGGCAATTCCTACAATGAGCAGTTCTTC.

In its sample, this clone was seen a few times. The chain carries TRBV30 and TRBJ1-4; D remains unclear. The V end was cut by 2 bases, the J end by 5 bases, with 9 bases between. The germline CDR1 and CDR2 sequences are GTSNPN and SVGIG (reference sequence). This CDR3 spans 13 amino acids. The CDR3 region has the DNA TGTGCCTGGAGTCAACAGAGAAATGAAAAACTGTTTTTT. It yields the protein CAWSQQRNEKLFF.

The rearrangement joins TRBV11-2 to TRBJ2-7; TRBD2 is a possible D gene (5 bases). Germline V gene data show CDR1 as SGHAT and CDR2 as FQNNGV. CDR3 length: 12 amino acids. The germline V and J ends were trimmed by 5 bases and 5 bases, with 10 bases remaining between them. The CDR3 DNA reads as TGTGCCAGCAGCCACGGGGAGCACGAGCAGTACTTC. As protein: CASSHGEHEQYF.

This sequence joins TRBV6-1 and TRBJ2-3; a weak D match, TRBD2 (5 bases). This CDR3 spans 14 amino acids. Per the germline V gene, CDR1 is MNHNS and CDR2 is SASEGT. V was shortened by 6 bases and J by 1 base, with 11 bases between the two germline ends. CDR3 protein: CASRLDGGTDTQYF. CDR3 in DNA: TGTGCCAGCAGACTAGATGGGGGCACAGATACGCAGTATTTT.

The count of this clone is one. The chain has TRBV19 and TRBJ2-2, with D perhaps being TRBD1 or TRBD2 (5 bases each). Germline values: CDR1 LNHDA, CDR2 SQIVND (reference sequence). Trimming removed 6 bases at V and 2 bases at J, with 16 bases between. The CDR3 sequence is 16 residues long. In DNA, the CDR3 is TGTGCCAGTAGCTTTTCGGGACGGAGAAACACCGGGGAGCTGTTTTTT. Translated, it gives CASSFSGRRNTGELFF. Filled out from reference TRBV19 and TRBJ2-2, the complete variable domain reads DGGITQSPKYLFRKEGQNVTLSCEQNLNHDAMYWYRQDPGQGLRLIYYSQIVNDFQKGDIAEGYSVSREKKESFPLTVTSAQKNPTAFYLCASSFSGRRNTGELFFGEGSRLTVL.

V usage is TRBV11-2 and J usage is TRBJ1-4; the D is unclear. V lost 5 bases and J lost 7, with 11 bases in between. This CDR3 is built from 13 residues. CDR1 is SGHAT, CDR2 FQNNGV, per germline. CDR3 protein: CASSRGTGEKLFF. The DNA of the CDR3 is TGTGCCAGCAGCCGAGGAACTGGTGAAAAACTGTTTTTT.

This chain connects TRBV2 to TRBJ2-1; 8 positions match TRBD2. Germline V gene sequence: CDR1 SNHLY, CDR2 FYNNEI. With 5 bases clipped from V and 7 bases from J, the junction kept 10 bases outside the gene matches. The CDR3 contains 15 residues. The CDR3 region is CASSSSGGLGNEQFF. The CDR3 DNA reads TGTGCCAGCAGTTCCAGCGGGGGTTTGGGTAATGAGCAGTTCTTC.

The J gene is TRBJ2-5, the V gene TRBV7-3, with D tentatively TRBD1 (7 bases). CDR3 size: 14 residues. The V end was cut by 2 bases, the J end by 4 bases, with 11 bases between. CDR1 and CDR2 (germline): SGHTA, FQGTGA. DNA for the CDR3: TGTGCCAGCAGCTTAGGAGGGGGCGGAGAGACCCAGTACTTC. Protein product: CASSLGGGGETQYF.

The chain employs TRBV7-3 and TRBJ2-7; maybe TRBD1 (7 bases). Germline assignment: CDR1 SGHTA and CDR2 FQGTGA. This CDR3 is built from 12 residues. V was clipped by 5 bases and J by 6 bases, with 11 bases between them. CDR3: CASSPQGGEQYF. The CDR3 DNA follows: TGTGCCAGCAGCCCTCAGGGGGGCGAGCAGTACTTC.

The chain recombines TRBV6-1 with TRBJ2-5; D possibly corresponds to TRBD2 (6 bases). This CDR3 has 18 amino acids. V was shortened by 1 base and J by 0 bases, with 18 bases between the two germline ends. Germline lookup yields CDR1 MNHNS and CDR2 SASEGT. CDR3 nucleotide sequence: TGTGCCAGCAGTGAAGAAGGCTTAGCGGCGGGAAACCAAGAGACCCAGTACTTC. Amino acid sequence: CASSEEGLAAGNQETQYF.

The chain links TRBV6-1 to TRBJ2-5; 12 positions agree with TRBD2. CDR3 size: 18 residues. V shed 3 bases, J shed 0 bases, and the junction held 8 bases outside the gene matches. Germline V CDR1 and CDR2: MNHNS, SASEGT. The CDR3 reads CASSDWTSGAFYQETQYF. CDR3 sequence (DNA): TGTGCCAGCAGTGATTGGACTAGCGGGGCCTTTTACCAAGAGACCCAGTACTTC.

The rearrangement joins TRBV7-2 to TRBJ2-1; perhaps TRBD1 as D (5 bases). Germline V gene sequence: CDR1 SGHTA, CDR2 FQGNSA. V was clipped by 4 bases and J by 4 bases, with 17 bases between them. The CDR3 loop spans 16 amino acids. In DNA, the CDR3 is TGTGCCAGCAGCTCCACTTCTTGGGGCATATACAATGAGCAGTTCTTC. This sequence encodes CASSSTSWGIYNEQFF.

The gene calls are TRBV5-1 and TRBJ2-5; D not certain. Germline V gene sequence: CDR1 SGHRS, CDR2 YFSETQ. CDR3 size: 16 residues. V lost 0 bases to trimming and J lost 0 bases, with 12 bases between them. The CDR3 protein is CASSLGLVGNQETQYF. The CDR3 coding sequence is TGCGCCAGCAGCTTGGGGCTAGTGGGGAACCAAGAGACCCAGTACTTC.

This chain uses TRBV6-6 with TRBJ1-4; D is unclear. The germline CDR1 and CDR2 sequences are MNHNY and SVGAGI (reference sequence). The CDR3 consists of 15 residues. Trimming shortened V by 2 bases and J by 1 base, and 8 bases separated the two germline ends. The CDR3 sequence: CASSYIRGTNEKLFF. In nucleotides, the CDR3 is TGTGCCAGCAGTTACATCCGGGGAACTAATGAAAAACTGTTTTTT.

CDR3 in amino acids: CSRGQGAGETQYF. Written as DNA, the CDR3 is TGCAGCAGAGGACAGGGGGCCGGGGAGACCCAGTACTTC. This chain links TRBV29-1 with TRBJ2-5, with 11 bases aligning to TRBD1. J was trimmed by 5 bases and V by 8 bases; bases with no gene match: 7. The CDR3 has 13 amino acids. Germline V gene sequence: CDR1 SQVTM, CDR2 ANQGSEA.